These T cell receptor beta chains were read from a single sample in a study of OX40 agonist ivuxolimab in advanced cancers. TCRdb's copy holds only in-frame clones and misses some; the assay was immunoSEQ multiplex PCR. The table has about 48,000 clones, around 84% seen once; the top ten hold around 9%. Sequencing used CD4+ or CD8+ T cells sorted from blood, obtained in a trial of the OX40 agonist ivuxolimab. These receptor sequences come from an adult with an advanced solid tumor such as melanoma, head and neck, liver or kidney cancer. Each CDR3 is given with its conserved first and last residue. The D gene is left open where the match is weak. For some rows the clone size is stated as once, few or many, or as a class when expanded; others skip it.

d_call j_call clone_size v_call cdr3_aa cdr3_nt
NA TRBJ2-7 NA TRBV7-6 CASSIQQGSYEQYF TGTGCCAGCAGTATACAACAGGGTTCCTACGAGCAGTACTTC
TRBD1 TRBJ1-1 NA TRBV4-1 CASSPTLKGAKTEAFF TGCGCCAGCAGCCCAACGCTGAAGGGGGCAAAAACTGAAGCTTTCTTT
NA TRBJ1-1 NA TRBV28 CASSSINTEAFF TGTGCCAGCAGTTCGATAAACACTGAAGCTTTCTTT
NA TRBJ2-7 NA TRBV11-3 CASSLGSEYEQYF TGTGCCAGCAGCTTAGGTAGTGAGTACGAGCAGTACTTC
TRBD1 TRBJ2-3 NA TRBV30 CAWRKGQPASAQYF TGTGCCTGGAGAAAGGGACAGCCAGCGAGTGCGCAGTATTTT
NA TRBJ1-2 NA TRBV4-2 CASSQDGTSNYGYTF TGTGCCAGCAGCCAAGACGGGACAAGTAACTATGGCTACACCTTC
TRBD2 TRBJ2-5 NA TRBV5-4 CASSLSGGQETQYF TGTGCCAGCAGCTTGAGCGGGGGCCAAGAGACCCAGTACTTC
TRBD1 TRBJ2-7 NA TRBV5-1 CASSTWTGSEQYF TGCGCCAGCAGCACCTGGACAGGGAGCGAGCAGTACTTC
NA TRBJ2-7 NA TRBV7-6 CASSWKDTYEQYF TGTGCCAGCAGCTGGAAGGACACCTACGAGCAGTACTTC
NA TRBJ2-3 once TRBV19 CASSIGAPTSTDTQYF TGTGCCAGTAGTATCGGGGCTCCTACTAGCACAGATACGCAGTATTTT
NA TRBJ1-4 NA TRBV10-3 CAISDEASQGEKLFF TGTGCCATCAGCGACGAAGCCAGCCAAGGGGAAAAACTGTTTTTT
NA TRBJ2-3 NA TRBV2 CASSERRTSTDTQYF TGTGCCAGCAGTGAAAGACGCACTAGCACAGATACGCAGTATTTT
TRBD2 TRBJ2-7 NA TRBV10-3 CAITNTSGRSYEQYF TGTGCCATCACAAATACTAGCGGCCGCTCCTACGAGCAGTACTTC
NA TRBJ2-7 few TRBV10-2 CASSESGVLGEQYF TGCGCCAGCAGTGAGTCGGGTGTACTGGGCGAGCAGTACTTC